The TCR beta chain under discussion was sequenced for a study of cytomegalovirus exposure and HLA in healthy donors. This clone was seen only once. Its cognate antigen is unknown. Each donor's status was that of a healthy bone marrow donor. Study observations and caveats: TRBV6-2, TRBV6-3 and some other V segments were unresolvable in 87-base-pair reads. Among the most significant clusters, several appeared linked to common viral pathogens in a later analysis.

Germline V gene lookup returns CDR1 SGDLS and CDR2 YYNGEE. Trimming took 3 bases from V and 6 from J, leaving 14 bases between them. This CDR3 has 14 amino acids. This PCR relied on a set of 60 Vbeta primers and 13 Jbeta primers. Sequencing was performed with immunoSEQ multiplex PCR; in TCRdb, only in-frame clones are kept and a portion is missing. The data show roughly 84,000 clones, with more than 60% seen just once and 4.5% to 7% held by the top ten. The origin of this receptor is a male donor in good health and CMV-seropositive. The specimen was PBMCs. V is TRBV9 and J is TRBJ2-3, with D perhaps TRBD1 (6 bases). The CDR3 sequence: CASSAVTTGDTQYF. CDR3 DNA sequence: TGTGCCAGCAGCGCAGTTACGACAGGCGATACGCAGTATTTT.